This TCR beta chain stems from a study of blood T cell repertoires in COVID-19. Study-wide context: Sites across the United States, Italy and Spain contributed samples from acute and convalescent COVID-19.

Authors' methods: Amplifying reference gene primers gave estimates of nucleated cell counts. Sequenced by immunoSEQ multiplex PCR; TCRdb stores in-frame clones only, minus some. V and J calls and clone size are given by that table; D and trimming were obtained from the DNA. The data show 250,000 to 300,000 clones, about 86% seen once. Categorization into cohorts depended on clinical history that participants reported. The CDR3 sequence is 13 residues long. From germline, CDR1 is SEHNR and CDR2 FQNEAQ (reference sequence). Trimming took 8 bases from V and 7 from J, leaving 17 bases between them. V gene TRBV7-9 combines with J gene TRBJ1-1, with D uncertain. The TCR comes from a man aged 25-45 years with acute COVID-19. Specimen: PBMCs or T cells enriched from blood (not recorded which). DNA of the CDR3: TGTGCCAGCGTTAAGCTGGGTGGGCTTGAAGCTTTCTTT. This codes for CASVKLGGLEAFF.